The source of this T cell receptor beta chain is a study of cytomegalovirus exposure and HLA in healthy donors (dated by TCRdb to 2016 to 2017). With regard to the full study: In an earlier analysis of 587 of the donors, under 300 Gb of sequence data and 100 million or so unique TCR beta sequences from 180 million or so T cells were reported. An early release that covered roughly 600 HLA-typed donors contained 300 to 350 gigabases of sequencing data and tens of millions of unique TCR sequences. The genetic ancestry cluster associated with self-reported Caucasian donors included 81% of the 350 to 500 genotyped donors. The study was designed to test whether signatures of past pathogen exposure could be identified by cataloging public T cell receptors. The T cell repertoires of 700 or so subjects were profiled by immunosequencing and related to cytomegalovirus serostatus. A separate validation cohort of roughly 120 different subjects was used in addition to the roughly 700-subject first cohort. High-throughput TCR immunosequencing, statistical association of individual TCRs with disease status, and machine learning were combined to predict cytomegalovirus infection status. In a later analysis, previously published TCR beta repertoires from 670 or so donors were re-analyzed and high-resolution HLA genotyping was added so that TCR occurrence patterns could be studied. The later analysis used no new phenotypic data to find candidate immune exposures, relying instead on TCR beta sequences and their occurrence across donors. An earlier analysis of 500 to 650 of the donors applied high-throughput TCR beta sequencing to assess whether each TCR beta V gene segment acted as functional or pseudogenic. Donor age, sex, ethnicity and CMV serostatus were collected together with the repertoire data. Genome-wide SNP genotypes for about 65% of the roughly 670 donors were used in a later genetic analysis, which treated that subset as a discovery cohort. Every discovery cohort repertoire had been produced on one sequencing platform. Class I and class II HLA loci were covered by the typing at four-digit resolution. Typing coverage differed by locus: A, B, C, DRB1 and DQB1 were typed in roughly 629-640 donors, DQA1 in roughly 500, DPA1 in approximately 600, and DPB1 in approximately 450. Because of strong linkage in the cohort, 5 or 6 DR-DQ haplotypes were treated as single units for association and clustering. On average, roughly 250,000 unique TCR beta nucleotide sequences were sequenced per donor among fewer than 500 genotyped donors of the cohort, with approximately 18% of those sequences being non-productive.

The cohort was made up of approximately 670 healthy bone marrow donors. Cohort members were all nominally healthy when sampled, although unrecorded immune exposures were likely present. The donor was CMV seronegative and was included in the group of over 300 seronegative cohort members. A peripheral blood sample was collected from each donor, and TCR beta sequencing was performed on peripheral blood mononuclear cells. The Qiagen DNeasy Blood Extraction Kit was used to extract genomic DNA from the blood cell samples. Preparation of the library involved the immunoSEQ multiplex PCR assay. For the multiplex PCR, a mixture combining 60 forward primers for TCR Vbeta segments and 13 reverse primers for TCR Jbeta segments was used. The CDR3 region of rearranged TCR beta genes was amplified from genomic DNA by a multiplex PCR assay. The Illumina HiSeq System was used to sequence the amplified TCR beta libraries as 87-base-pair reads. The study's processing was this. A later analysis tallied around 87 million unique TCR beta chains across the 666 repertoires, and about 10 million of those chains were shared by two or more donors. Raw reads were error-corrected and collapsed into unique sequences by a nearest-neighbor algorithm in which closely related sequences were merged to remove PCR and sequencing errors. Alignment of CDR3 sequences to IMGT reference sequences was used to assign V, D and J gene segments. For a sequence to be retained, a match of at least six nucleotides was required to both a V gene segment and a J gene segment. A rearrangement counted as productive if the CDR3 had no stop codons and remained in frame with V and J, and every other rearrangement counted as non-productive. CDR3 was defined by IMGT convention, running from the second conserved V-encoded cysteine to the conserved J-encoded phenylalanine. The earlier analysis of 500 to 650 of the donors excluded any sequence lacking an unambiguous match to a single V gene segment. In an earlier analysis of 587 of the donors, V segments were called functional above 56.7% productive rearrangements and were called segregating when the between-donor standard deviation exceeded 5%. A statistical classification framework was developed to diagnose cytomegalovirus status using the catalog of TCR beta chain sequences. V and J gene assignment, in a later analysis, came from comparing TCR nucleotide sequences with IMGT/GENE-DB human TR gene sequences. The TCRdist pipeline was used in a later analysis to assign CDR3 sequences and most-parsimonious VDJ recombination scenarios. A later analysis defined each TCR beta chain by its CDR3 amino acid sequence plus V-gene family, and excluded reads lacking a unique V-gene family. In a later analysis, several hundred highly shared, low-generation-probability nucleotide sequences were removed to address suspected cross-contamination and a sequencing artifact. In a later analysis, a clonal expansion index was calculated for each public chain from normalized within-repertoire ranks of inferred template counts. In a later analysis, generation probabilities were computed with a VDJ recombination model fitted to out-of-frame rearrangements, and the resulting probabilities were checked against IGoR. A later analysis scored TCR-TCR, TCR-HLA and TCR-CMV co-occurrence with hypergeometric tests, applying a repertoire-size bias correction to TCR pairs. To estimate false discovery rates, a later analysis permuted the HLA or CMV assignments 20 times. In a later analysis, co-occurring TCRs were grouped with DBSCAN, and TCRdist sequence similarity was added when clustering was performed within HLA-allele-positive subsets. Repertoires with fewer than 30,000 or more than 120,000 public chains, plus five repertoires with anomalous nucleotide sharing, were excluded from co-occurrence clustering. TCRdb took this table from immuneACCESS and kept in-frame rearrangements with V and J called. Such tables lack part of the clones; where checked against another copy, unresolved V genes explain under half of the gap, and the rest is unexplained. The V and J calls and clone size are taken from that table; D and trimming were inferred from the DNA. The sample data list fewer than 75,000 clones, and 80% of these were observed just once. About 4.7% of the sample is taken by the ten largest.

This clone was counted once. Its antigen specificity is not known. Within one base of it there is no much larger clone, and no base qualities were kept. On the study overall, not on this receptor specifically: A later genetic analysis associated a missense DCLRE1C variant with V-gene and J-gene trimming of TCR beta chains, and an independent cohort replicated the association. Immune exposure information for the cohort was limited to CMV serostatus. Correlated functional status among segregating V segments might be attributable to linkage disequilibrium, but an unknown experimental factor could not be ruled out. It was suggested by the authors that the approach could potentially be generalized to other disease states and immunological phenotypes. A later analysis found that most CMV-associated TCR beta chains appeared HLA-restricted, with HLA associations seemingly driven largely by CMV exposure. In vitro tests confirmed that a few of the cytomegalovirus-associated TCR beta chains recognize cytomegalovirus antigens. A cluster of highly shared sequence variants was judged likely to be a technical artifact of the sequencing pipeline. At a false discovery rate of 0.05, a later analysis linked about 17,000 TCR beta sequences to specific HLA alleles. Because some donors lacked HLA typing at each locus, the association tests relied only on the typed subset. A later genetic analysis reported fewer N-insertions in productive TCRs among donors in an Asian-associated ancestry cluster than the roughly 670-donor mean. Because counts were too low, seventeen rarely observed V segments, including chromosome 9 orphons, were excluded from the earlier analysis of around 640 of the donors. In a later analysis, the rate of TCR association differed among HLA loci, with DRB1 alleles having the most associated TCRs and HLA-C alleles having the fewest. Several of the top co-occurrence clusters appeared to be linked to parvovirus B19, influenza, CMV and Epstein-Barr virus, according to a later analysis. Some IMGT-functional V segments, including TRBV6-2 and TRBV6-3, could not be distinguished by the 87-base-pair reads and were therefore excluded. When HLA alleles, especially DR and DQ, strongly co-occurred, attributing TCR associations to individual alleles was difficult. In both the original and validation cohorts, the classifier was reported to diagnose cytomegalovirus status with high specificity and sensitivity. In a later analysis, HLA-associated TCR beta chains were found to be more clonally expanded and to have lower generation probabilities than equally common non-associated chains. While some public TCRs were present in many individuals, most TCR sequences turned up only very rarely across donors. Broadly in line with IMGT annotations, most TCR beta V segments showed up in productive rearrangements about 87% or about 30% of the time in an earlier analysis of a few hundred of the donors. A further reported finding was that TCR beta sequences accurately predicted the HLA-A and HLA-B alleles for most subjects in the first cohort. Sequencing depth was assumed to be roughly uniform across donors in the presence/absence analyses, though that assumption may not hold. In this cohort, only TCR beta chains were sequenced, and detectable features were limited by the absence of alpha or paired-chain data. The study listed 164 TCR beta chains as associated with cytomegalovirus.

The CDR3 runs 11 amino acids, cysteine and phenylalanine included. Only CDR3 DNA is held: 33 bases, read in frame from base 1. The germline V gene (reference sequence) sets CDR1 to MNHNY and CDR2 to SVGAGI. V and J are truncated by 9 bases and 4 bases respectively, leaving an intervening sequence of 9 bases. Recombination linked TRBV6-6 to TRBJ1-1, with the D gene call left open. The clonotype was recovered from a woman in her twenties or thirties in good health and CMV-seronegative. Sequenced input: PBMCs. Read as DNA, the sequence is TGTGCCAGTTCCTTCGGCACTGAAGCTTTCTTT. Its coded protein is CASSFGTEAFF.